Presented here are 4 T cell receptor beta chains from one specimen sequenced in a study of beta chain features in type 1 diabetes. Every bit of the isolated RNA underwent reverse transcription, so sequencing read expressed TCRB transcripts. TCRdb's copy holds only in-frame clones and misses some; the assay was immunoSEQ multiplex PCR. The sample yields roughly 180,000 clones, about 13% seen once. Sequencing was performed on central memory CD4+ T cells from blood. These receptors were collected from a woman aged 18-30 years in good health.

This clone was counted only a few times. The chain couples TRBV21-1 to TRBJ1-4; TRBD1 is the table's D call, not checked against the DNA. TRBV21-1 is termed a pseudogene. The CDR3 consists of 15 residues. For the CDR3, the DNA is TGTGCCAGCAGCACATTGACAGGACATAATGAAAAACTGTTTTTT. Protein sequence: CASSTLTGHNEKLFF.

The chain uses TRBV7-2 and TRBJ1-2, with 10 bases lining up with TRBD1. The germline V gene encodes CDR1 SGHTA and CDR2 FQGNSA. This CDR3 spans 15 amino acids. V gave up 5 bases and J gave up 4 bases; unmatched junction bases: 7. The CDR3 loop reads CASSPDRGEGYGYTF. In DNA form, the CDR3 reads TGTGCCAGCAGCCCGGACAGGGGGGAGGGCTATGGCTACACCTTC.

In its sample, this clone was seen many times. This chain joins TRBV7-2 and TRBJ2-7, with D perhaps TRBD2 (5 bases). Germline CDR1 SGHTA, CDR2 FQGNSA. The CDR3 consists of 14 residues. V was pared by 5 bases and J by 0 bases, with 11 bases between. The CDR3: CASSIGVPSYEQYF. The CDR3 coding sequence is TGTGCCAGCAGCATCGGGGTGCCCTCCTACGAGCAGTACTTC.

Note on this clone: The sample carries other DNA sequences with the same CDR3. The rearrangement joins TRBV7-2 to TRBJ2-7, with 10 bases aligning to TRBD2. V shed 4 bases and J 2 bases; nucleotides not matched to a gene: 2. CDR1 is SGHTA and CDR2 is FQGNSA in the germline V gene. The CDR3 consists of 14 residues. The CDR3 sequence is CASSSSGRAYEQYF. CDR3 DNA sequence: TGTGCCAGCAGCTCTAGCGGGAGAGCCTACGAGCAGTACTTC.